This T cell receptor beta chain was recorded in a study of identical twins. Study observations and caveats: For cord blood, abundant beta clonotypes had fewer insertions, unlike memory repertoires, which showed none. Within beta out-of-frame sequences, the excess sharing observed between twins was weaker. Conclusions came from cross-sectional statistical analysis, not from following the same donors.

Template switching, a step in the protocol, added a universal primer site, and cDNA carried unique molecular identifiers. TCRdb passed the 5' RACE reads through MiXCR, listing each CDR3 protein once. The sample consists of about 690,000 distinct CDR3 sequences, 6% to 6.5% of them appearing once. This clonotype turned up a few times. Its matching antigen is unknown. This CDR3 comprises 13 residues. Trimming stripped 6 bases from V and 1 base from J, with 8 bases between. Looked up from germline, CDR1 is MGHDK and CDR2 is SYGVNS. Sequenced sample: naive T cells sorted from blood. The V call is TRBV25-1, the J call TRBJ2-3; D gene uncertain. This sequence was found in a young man in good health. The CDR3 DNA follows: TGTGCCAGCAGAGGGTGGGGCACAGATACGCAGTATTTT. This codes for CASRGWGTDTQYF.